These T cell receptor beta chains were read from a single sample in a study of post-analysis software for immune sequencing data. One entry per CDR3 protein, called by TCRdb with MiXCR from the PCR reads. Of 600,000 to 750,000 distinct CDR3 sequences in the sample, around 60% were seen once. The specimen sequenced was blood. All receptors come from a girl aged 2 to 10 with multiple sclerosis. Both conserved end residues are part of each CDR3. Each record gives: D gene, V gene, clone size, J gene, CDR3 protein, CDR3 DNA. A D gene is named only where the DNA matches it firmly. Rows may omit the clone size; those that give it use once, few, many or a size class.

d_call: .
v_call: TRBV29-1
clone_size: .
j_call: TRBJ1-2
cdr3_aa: CSVVHQWGGYTF
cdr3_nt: TGCAGCGTTGTTCATCAGTGGGGGGGCTACACCTTC

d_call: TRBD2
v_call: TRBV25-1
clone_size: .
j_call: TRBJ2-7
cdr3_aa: CASSEFQAGGEQYF
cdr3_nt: TGTGCCAGCAGTGAATTCCAAGCGGGAGGCGAGCAGTACTTC

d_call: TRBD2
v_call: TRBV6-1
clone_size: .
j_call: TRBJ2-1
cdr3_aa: CASRSPMGLAGGQNNEQFF
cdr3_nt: TGTGCCAGCAGGTCCCCAATGGGACTAGCGGGAGGGCAGAACAATGAGCAGTTCTTC

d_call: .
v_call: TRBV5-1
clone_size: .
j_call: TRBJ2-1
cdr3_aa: CASSGPGEQFF
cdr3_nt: TGCGCCAGCAGCGGGCCGGGGGAGCAGTTCTTC

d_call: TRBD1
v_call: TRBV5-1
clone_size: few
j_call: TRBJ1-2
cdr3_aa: CASSRDSLYGYTF
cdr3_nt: TGCGCCAGCAGCAGGGACAGCTTGTATGGCTACACCTTC

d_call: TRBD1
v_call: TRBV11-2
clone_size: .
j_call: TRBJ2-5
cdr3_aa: CASSLEGQSWQYF
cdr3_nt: TGTGCCAGCAGCTTAGAGGGACAGTCCTGGCAGTACTTC

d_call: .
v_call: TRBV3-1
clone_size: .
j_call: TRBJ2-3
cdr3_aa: CASSRGEMTQYF
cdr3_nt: TGTGCCAGCAGCCGCGGGGAGATGACGCAGTATTTT

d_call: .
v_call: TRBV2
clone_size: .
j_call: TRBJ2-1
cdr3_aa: CASSVTSKANNEQFF
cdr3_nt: TGTGCCAGCAGTGTGACTTCCAAGGCGAACAATGAGCAGTTCTTC

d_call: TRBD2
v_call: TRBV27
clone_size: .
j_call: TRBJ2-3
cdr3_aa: CASSLSRLAGAADTQYF
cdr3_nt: TGTGCCAGCAGTTTATCGAGGCTAGCGGGTGCAGCAGATACGCAGTATTTT

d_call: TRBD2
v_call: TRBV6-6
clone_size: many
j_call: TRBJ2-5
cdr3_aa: CASRTGTSVYQETQYF
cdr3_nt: TGTGCCAGCAGGACCGGGACTAGCGTGTACCAAGAGACCCAGTACTTC

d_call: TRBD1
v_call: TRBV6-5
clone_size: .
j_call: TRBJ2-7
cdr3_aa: CASSRRGQARGQYF
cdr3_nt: TGTGCCAGCAGCCGCCGGGGACAGGCCCGCGGGCAGTACTTC

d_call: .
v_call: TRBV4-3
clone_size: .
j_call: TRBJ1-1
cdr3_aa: CASSQARFSTEAFF
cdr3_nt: TGCGCCAGCAGCCAAGCTAGGTTTTCCACTGAAGCTTTCTTT

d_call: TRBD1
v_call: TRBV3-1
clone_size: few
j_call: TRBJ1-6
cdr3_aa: CASSYPGQYNSPLHF
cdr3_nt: TGTGCCAGCAGCTACCCGGGACAGTATAATTCACCCCTCCACTTT

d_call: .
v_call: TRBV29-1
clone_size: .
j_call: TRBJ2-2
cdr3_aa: CSVERPTTGELFF
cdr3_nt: TGCAGCGTTGAACGGCCGACCACCGGGGAGCTGTTTTTT

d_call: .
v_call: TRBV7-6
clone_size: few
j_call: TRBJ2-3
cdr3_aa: CASSLIASTDTQYF
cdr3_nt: TGTGCCAGCAGCTTAATCGCTAGCACAGATACGCAGTATTTT

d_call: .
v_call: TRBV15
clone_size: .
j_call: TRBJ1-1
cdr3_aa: CATSRVGIEALSTEAFF
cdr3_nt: TGTGCCACCAGCAGAGTAGGGATAGAGGCCCTTAGCACTGAAGCTTTCTTT

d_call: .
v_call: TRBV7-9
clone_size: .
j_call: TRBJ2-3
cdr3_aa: CASSSTRLDTQYF
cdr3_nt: TGTGCCAGCAGCTCCACCCGACTAGATACGCAGTATTTT

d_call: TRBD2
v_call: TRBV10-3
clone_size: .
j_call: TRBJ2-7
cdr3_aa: CATGTSVIQSYEQYF
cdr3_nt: TGTGCCACGGGGACTAGCGTAATACAATCCTACGAGCAGTACTTC

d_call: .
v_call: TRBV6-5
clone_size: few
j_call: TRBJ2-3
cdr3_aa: CASSNAVGRTGTQYF
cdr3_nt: TGTGCCAGCAGCAACGCGGTCGGGAGGACAGGTACGCAGTATTTT

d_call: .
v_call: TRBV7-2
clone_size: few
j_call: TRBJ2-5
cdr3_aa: CASSPAETQYF
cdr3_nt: TGTGCCAGCAGCCCCGCAGAGACCCAGTACTTC

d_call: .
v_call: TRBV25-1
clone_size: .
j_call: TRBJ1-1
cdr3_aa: CASSEAGSLNTEAFF
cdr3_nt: TGTGCCAGCAGTGAAGCTGGGAGCTTGAACACTGAAGCTTTCTTT

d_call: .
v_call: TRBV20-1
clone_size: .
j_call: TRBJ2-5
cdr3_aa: CSAPGPAETQYF
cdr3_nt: TGCAGTGCTCCAGGGCCAGCGGAGACCCAGTACTTC

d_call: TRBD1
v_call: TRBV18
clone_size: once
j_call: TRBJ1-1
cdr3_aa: CASSLTGGGMNTEAFF
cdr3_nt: TGTGCCAGCTCACTTACAGGGGGCGGGATGAACACTGAAGCTTTCTTT

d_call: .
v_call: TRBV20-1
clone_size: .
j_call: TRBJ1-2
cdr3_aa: CRARTMGGDGYTF
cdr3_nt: TGCAGGGCTAGAACTATGGGGGGGGATGGCTACACCTTC

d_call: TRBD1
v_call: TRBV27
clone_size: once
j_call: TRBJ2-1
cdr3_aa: CASSPRVQEGGDEQFF
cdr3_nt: TGTGCCAGCAGTCCCCGGGTCCAGGAAGGGGGCGATGAGCAGTTCTTC

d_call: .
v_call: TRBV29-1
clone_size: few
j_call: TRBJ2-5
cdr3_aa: CSELQAEETQYF
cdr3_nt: TGCAGCGAACTACAGGCAGAAGAGACCCAGTACTTC

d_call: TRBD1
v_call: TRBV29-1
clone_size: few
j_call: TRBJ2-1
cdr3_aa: CSVEVHRGDEQFF
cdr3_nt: TGCAGCGTTGAAGTTCACAGGGGGGATGAGCAGTTCTTC

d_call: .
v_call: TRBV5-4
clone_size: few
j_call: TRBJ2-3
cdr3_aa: CASSLPQGNPDTQYF
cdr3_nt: TGTGCCAGCAGCTTGCCTCAGGGGAACCCAGATACGCAGTATTTT

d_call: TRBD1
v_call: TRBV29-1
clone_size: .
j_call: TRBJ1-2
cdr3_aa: CSVHRGANYGYTF
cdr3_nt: TGCAGCGTCCACAGGGGAGCTAACTATGGCTACACCTTC

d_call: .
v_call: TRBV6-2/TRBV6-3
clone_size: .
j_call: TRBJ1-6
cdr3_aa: CASSSWRDGLYNSPLHF
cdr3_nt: TGTGCCAGCAGTTCTTGGCGGGACGGATTGTATAATTCACCCCTCCACTTT

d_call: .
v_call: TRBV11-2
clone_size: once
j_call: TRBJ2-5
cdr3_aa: CASSEARTSQETQYF
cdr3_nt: TGTGCCAGCAGCGAAGCCCGGACATCCCAAGAGACCCAGTACTTC

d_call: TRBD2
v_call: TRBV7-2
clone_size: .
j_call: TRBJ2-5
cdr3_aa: CASSHIAGGPQETQYF
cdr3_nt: TGTGCCAGCAGCCATATAGCGGGGGGGCCCCAAGAGACCCAGTACTTC

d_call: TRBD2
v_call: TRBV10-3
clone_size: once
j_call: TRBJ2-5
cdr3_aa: CAISDTASGPKTQYF
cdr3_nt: TGTGCCATCAGTGATACCGCTAGCGGGCCAAAGACCCAGTACTTC

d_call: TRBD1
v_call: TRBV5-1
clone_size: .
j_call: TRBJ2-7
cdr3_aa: CASSLSGDRVNEQYF
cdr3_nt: TGCGCCAGCAGCCTCTCGGGGGACAGGGTTAACGAGCAGTACTTC

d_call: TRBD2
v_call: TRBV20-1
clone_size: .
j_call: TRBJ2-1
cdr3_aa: CSARDRTSGGGQFF
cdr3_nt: TGCAGTGCTAGAGATCGGACTAGCGGGGGTGGGCAGTTCTTC

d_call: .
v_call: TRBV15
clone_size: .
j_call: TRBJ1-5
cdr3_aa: CATSRDQAGNNQPQHF
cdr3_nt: TGTGCCACCAGCAGAGATCAGGCAGGTAACAATCAGCCCCAGCATTTT

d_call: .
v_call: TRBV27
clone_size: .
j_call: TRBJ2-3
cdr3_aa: CASSLPPGLADTQYF
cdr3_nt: TGTGCCAGCAGTCTGCCTCCGGGGTTAGCAGATACGCAGTATTTT

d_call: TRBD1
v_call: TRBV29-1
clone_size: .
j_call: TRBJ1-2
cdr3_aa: CSVGLSGQVTGGYTF
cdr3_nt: TGCAGCGTTGGGTTATCGGGACAGGTTACCGGTGGCTACACCTTC

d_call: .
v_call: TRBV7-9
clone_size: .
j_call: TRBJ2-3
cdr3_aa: CASSNQADTQYF
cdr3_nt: TGTGCCAGCAGCAACCAAGCAGATACGCAGTATTTT

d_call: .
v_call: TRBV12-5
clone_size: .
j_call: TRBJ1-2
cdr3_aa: CASGWGPWGYTF
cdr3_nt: TGTGCTAGTGGTTGGGGCCCTTGGGGCTACACCTTC

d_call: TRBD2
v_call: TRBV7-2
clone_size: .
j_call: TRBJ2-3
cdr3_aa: CASSFGGGDTDTQYF
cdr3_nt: TGTGCCAGCAGCTTCGGCGGGGGGGACACAGATACGCAGTATTTT

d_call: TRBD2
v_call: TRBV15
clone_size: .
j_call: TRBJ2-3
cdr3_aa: CATSTLKREGAQYF
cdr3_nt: TGTGCCACCAGCACACTGAAGCGGGAAGGTGCGCAGTATTTT

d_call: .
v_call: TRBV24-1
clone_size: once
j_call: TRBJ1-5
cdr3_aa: CATSDLYPGSNQPQHF
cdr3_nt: TGTGCCACCAGTGATTTGTATCCAGGAAGCAATCAGCCCCAGCATTTT

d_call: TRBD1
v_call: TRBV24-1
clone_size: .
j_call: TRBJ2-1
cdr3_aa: CATSDGGTGSYNEQFF
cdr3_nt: TGTGCCACCAGTGATGGAGGGACAGGCTCCTACAATGAGCAGTTCTTC

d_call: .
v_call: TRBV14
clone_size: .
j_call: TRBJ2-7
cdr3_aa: CASSQRVKQYF
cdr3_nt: TGTGCCAGCAGCCAACGGGTAAAGCAGTACTTC

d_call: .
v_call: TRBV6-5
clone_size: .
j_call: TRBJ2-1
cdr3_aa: CASTAGTNEQFF
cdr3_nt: TGTGCCAGCACTGCAGGGACCAATGAGCAGTTCTTC

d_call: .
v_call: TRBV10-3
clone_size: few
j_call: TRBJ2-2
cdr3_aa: CAISESVGGIRKDTGELFF
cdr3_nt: TGTGCCATCAGTGAGTCGGTAGGGGGAATTCGGAAAGACACCGGGGAGCTGTTTTTT

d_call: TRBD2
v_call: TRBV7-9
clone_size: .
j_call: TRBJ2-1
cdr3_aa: CASSPGTSGGKGNEQFF
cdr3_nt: TGTGCCAGCAGCCCGGGGACTAGCGGGGGGAAGGGCAATGAGCAGTTCTTC

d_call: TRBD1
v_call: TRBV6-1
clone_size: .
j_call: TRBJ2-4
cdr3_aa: CASSDWDRGGKNIQYF
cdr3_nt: TGTGCCAGCAGTGACTGGGACAGGGGAGGCAAAAACATTCAGTACTTC

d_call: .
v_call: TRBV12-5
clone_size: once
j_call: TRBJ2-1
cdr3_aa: CASGLGAGDHNEQFF
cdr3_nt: TGTGCTAGTGGTTTAGGAGCGGGTGACCACAATGAGCAGTTCTTC

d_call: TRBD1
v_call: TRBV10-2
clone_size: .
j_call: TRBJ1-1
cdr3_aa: CASKTGGLNTEAFF
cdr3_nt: TGCGCCAGCAAAACAGGGGGCCTGAACACTGAAGCTTTCTTT

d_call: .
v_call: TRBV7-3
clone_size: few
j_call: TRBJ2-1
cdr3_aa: CASSSTGTPLLGEQFF
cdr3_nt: TGTGCCAGCAGCTCTACCGGGACCCCACTCCTGGGTGAGCAGTTCTTC

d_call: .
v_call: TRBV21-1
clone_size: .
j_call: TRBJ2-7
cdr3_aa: CASSKGERGKISYEQYF
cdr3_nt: TGTGCCAGCAGCAAAGGGGAGAGGGGAAAAATCTCCTACGAGCAGTACTTC

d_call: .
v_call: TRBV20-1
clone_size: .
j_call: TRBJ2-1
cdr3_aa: CSARGEISYNEQFF
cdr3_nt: TGCAGTGCTAGGGGAGAGATCTCCTACAATGAGCAGTTCTTC

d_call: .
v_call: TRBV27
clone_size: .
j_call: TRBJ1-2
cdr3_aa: CASSPLANYGYTF
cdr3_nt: TGTGCCAGCAGCCCGTTAGCTAACTATGGCTACACCTTC